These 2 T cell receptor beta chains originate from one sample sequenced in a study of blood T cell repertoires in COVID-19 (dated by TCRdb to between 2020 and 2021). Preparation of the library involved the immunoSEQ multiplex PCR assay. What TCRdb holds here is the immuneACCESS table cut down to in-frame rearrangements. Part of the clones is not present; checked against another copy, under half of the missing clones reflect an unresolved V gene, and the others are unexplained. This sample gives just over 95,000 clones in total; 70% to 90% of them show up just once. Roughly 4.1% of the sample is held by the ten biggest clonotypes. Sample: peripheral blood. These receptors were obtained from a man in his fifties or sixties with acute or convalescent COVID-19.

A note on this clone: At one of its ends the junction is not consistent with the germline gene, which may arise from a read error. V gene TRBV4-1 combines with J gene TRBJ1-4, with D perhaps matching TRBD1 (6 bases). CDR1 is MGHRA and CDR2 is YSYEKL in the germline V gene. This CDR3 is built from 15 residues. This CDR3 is CASSQGTATYEKLFF. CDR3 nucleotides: TGCGCCAGCAGCCAAGGGACAGCAACTTATGAAAAACTGTTTTTT.

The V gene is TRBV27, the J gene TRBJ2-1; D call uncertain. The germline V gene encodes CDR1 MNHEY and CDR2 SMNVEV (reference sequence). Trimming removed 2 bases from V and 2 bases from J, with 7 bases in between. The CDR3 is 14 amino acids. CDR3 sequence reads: CASSLTGTYNEQFF. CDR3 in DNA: TGTGCCAGCAGTTTAACGGGTACCTACAATGAGCAGTTCTTC.